The 26 T cell receptor beta chains below were found in one sample sequenced in a study of OX40 agonist ivuxolimab in advanced cancers. The data were produced by immunoSEQ multiplex PCR, yet TCRdb's version contains in-frame clones alone and is incomplete. This sample yields roughly 77,000 clones, of which roughly 92% are seen a single time; 9.5% to 11% belongs to the top ten. The sequenced sample was CD4+ or CD8+ T cells sorted from blood, obtained in a trial of the OX40 agonist ivuxolimab. These receptors came from an adult with an advanced solid tumor such as melanoma, head and neck, liver or kidney cancer.

The rearrangement joins TRBV30 to TRBJ2-7; tentatively, D is TRBD1 (6 bases). The CDR3 sequence is 13 residues long. Germline V gives CDR1 GTSNPN, CDR2 SVGIG (reference sequence). V lost 6 bases and J 1 base, leaving 13 bases between the germline ends. The CDR3 bases are TGTGCCTGCAACAGGGAGCTTTCCTACGAGCAGTACTTC. Encoded protein: CACNRELSYEQYF.

This clone was observed once. The CDR3 spells CASSLMAGSSTDTQYF. For the CDR3, the DNA is TGTGCCAGCAGCCTGATGGCGGGATCTAGCACAGATACGCAGTATTTT. This chain links TRBV13 with TRBJ2-3, with a tentative D call TRBD2 (6 bases). V lost 5 bases, J lost 0 bases, and 15 bases lay in between. Germline loops: CDR1 PRHDT, CDR2 FYEKMQ (reference sequence). CDR3 length: 16 amino acids.

The chain carries TRBV10-2 and TRBJ2-1; D tentatively reads TRBD1 or TRBD2 (5 bases each). The germline gives CDR1 WSHSY, CDR2 SAAADI. The V end was cut by 4 bases, the J end by 3 bases, with 10 bases between. The CDR3 is made up of 14 amino acids. CDR3 region: CASSAGQFYNEQFF. CDR3 sequence (DNA): TGCGCCAGCAGTGCGGGGCAGTTCTACAATGAGCAGTTCTTC.

V is TRBV27 and J is TRBJ2-7, with D perhaps TRBD2 (7 bases). Germline assignment: CDR1 MNHEY and CDR2 SMNVEV (reference sequence). The CDR3 runs 16 residues. Between the trimmed V and J ends, which lost 8 bases and 6 bases, there was a span of 26 bases. The CDR3 region is CASAEGGGGGTFEQYF. The DNA for the CDR3 is TGTGCCAGCGCCGAGGGGGGTGGCGGGGGCACCTTCGAGCAGTACTTC.

This clone appeared once. The chain's CDR3 is CASSREGVWETQYF. CDR3 nucleotide sequence: TGTGCCAGCAGTCGGGAGGGGGTATGGGAGACCCAGTACTTC. The chain links TRBV11-2 to TRBJ2-5; 8 bases line up with TRBD2. Germline V gene sequence: CDR1 SGHAT, CDR2 FQNNGV. J gave up 5 bases and V 6 bases, and 8 bases lay outside the gene matches. The CDR3 is 14 amino acids.

The J gene is TRBJ2-5, the V gene TRBV5-1; D remains ambiguous. CDR1 is SGHRS, CDR2 YFSETQ, per germline. Trimming stripped 0 bases from V and 2 bases from J, with 11 bases between. This CDR3 is 15 amino acids long. This CDR3 reads CASSLAAPWQETQYF. The CDR3 DNA sequence: TGCGCCAGCAGCTTGGCCGCGCCCTGGCAAGAGACCCAGTACTTC.

The chain joins TRBV19 to TRBJ2-1; a weak D match, TRBD2 (5 bases). The CDR3 consists of 14 residues. Germline lookup yields CDR1 LNHDA and CDR2 SQIVND (reference sequence). V was clipped by 9 bases and J by 4 bases, with 16 bases between them. This CDR3 reads CASNLGGGYNEQFF. The CDR3 DNA reads TGTGCCAGCAATTTAGGAGGAGGATACAATGAGCAGTTCTTC.

The genes are TRBV2 and TRBJ2-7, with a possible D match to TRBD1 (6 bases). There are 15 residues in the CDR3. Germline CDR1 reads SNHLY; CDR2 reads FYNNEI. The V and J ends lost 2 bases and 4 bases respectively, with 15 bases between them. This chain's CDR3 is CASSEFLTGGYEQYF. The CDR3 bases are TGTGCCAGCAGTGAATTCCTGACAGGCGGGTACGAGCAGTACTTC.

The chain carries TRBV5-1 and TRBJ1-4; TRBD1 matches 7 bases. With 0 bases clipped from V and 0 bases from J, the junction kept 2 bases outside the gene matches. The V gene's germline CDR1 is SGHRS and CDR2 YFSETQ. The CDR3 has 16 amino acids. The CDR3 spells CASSLGDRATNEKLFF. The CDR3 nucleotides read TGCGCCAGCAGCTTGGGGGACAGAGCAACTAATGAAAAACTGTTTTTT.

This clone has only a few counts. The chain uses TRBV19 and TRBJ1-1; 7 bases fit TRBD1. Losses at the gene ends were 5 bases for V and 0 bases for J; bases not matched to a gene: 6. Germline-derived CDR1 and CDR2 are LNHDA and SQIVND (reference sequence). The CDR3 consists of 15 residues. In nucleotides, the CDR3 is TGTGCCAGTAGTTCCCCCAGGGGGTTGAACACTGAAGCTTTCTTT. Encoded protein: CASSSPRGLNTEAFF. Variable domain in full (rest from reference TRBV19 and TRBJ1-1): DGGITQSPKYLFRKEGQNVTLSCEQNLNHDAMYWYRQDPGQGLRLIYYSQIVNDFQKGDIAEGYSVSREKKESFPLTVTSAQKNPTAFYLCASSSPRGLNTEAFFGQGTRLTVV.

This chain links TRBV5-1 with TRBJ2-1, with D perhaps being TRBD1 or TRBD2 (5 bases each). Germline CDR1 SGHRS, CDR2 YFSETQ. The V and J ends lost 0 bases and 6 bases respectively, with 10 bases between them. The CDR3 length is 14 residues. CDR3: CASSLAGGGNEQFF. CDR3 DNA sequence: TGCGCCAGCAGCTTGGCTGGGGGTGGCAATGAGCAGTTCTTC.

The rearrangement uses TRBV6-5 and TRBJ2-7; D unclear. Germline CDR1 MNHEY, CDR2 SVGAGI. The CDR3 runs to 14 residues. Trimming pared 7 bases from V and 3 bases from J, leaving 16 bases between. Here the CDR3 DNA reads TGTGCCAGCAAAGGCTCCAGTGGGATCTACGAGCAGTACTTC. Translated, it gives CASKGSSGIYEQYF.

The CDR3 nucleotides read TGTGCCAGTCCGACGTGGGGTACGCAGTATTTT. Its protein product is CASPTWGTQYF. The rearrangement uses TRBV7-3 and TRBJ2-3; unclear D gene. The germline V gene encodes CDR1 SGHTA and CDR2 FQGTGA. V was cut by 9 bases and J by 8 bases, with 12 bases left in between. The CDR3 length is 11 residues.

The rearrangement uses TRBV7-6 and TRBJ2-2, with a possible D match to TRBD1 (7 bases). With 5 bases removed from V and 3 bases from J, the gap between germline ends came to 19 bases. This CDR3 is built from 17 residues. The germline V gene encodes CDR1 SGHVS and CDR2 FNYEAQ. DNA of the CDR3: TGTGCCAGCAGCCCCGCCCAGGGGGGCCTGGACACCGGGGAGCTGTTTTTT. It yields the protein CASSPAQGGLDTGELFF.

The chain combines TRBV27 with TRBJ1-1; D might be TRBD1 (6 bases). V lost 4 bases to trimming and J lost 1 base, with 10 bases between them. This CDR3 region has 14 residues. Germline values: CDR1 MNHEY, CDR2 SMNVEV (reference sequence). This CDR3 is CASSSWTANTEAFF. CDR3 bases: TGTGCCAGCAGTTCTTGGACAGCGAACACTGAAGCTTTCTTT.

V is TRBV6-5 and J is TRBJ1-6, with a tentative D call TRBD1 (5 bases). CDR1 is MNHEY, CDR2 SVGAGI, per germline. CDR3 length: 15 amino acids. V shed 0 bases and J shed 7 bases, with 10 bases lying between them. DNA for the CDR3: TGTGCCAGCAGTTACTCGGGGCCGCCGAATTCACCCCTCCACTTT. Translated, it gives CASSYSGPPNSPLHF.

The chain recombines TRBV14 with TRBJ2-3; D remains ambiguous. The CDR3 contains 17 residues. Trimming took 0 bases from V and 2 from J, leaving 15 bases between them. Germline V gene lookup returns CDR1 SGHDN and CDR2 FVKESK. The DNA of the CDR3 is TGTGCCAGCAGCCAAGATATTGGGCGGACCTACACAGATACGCAGTATTTT. This gives the protein CASSQDIGRTYTDTQYF.

The chain joins TRBV4-1 to TRBJ1-5; weak D call: TRBD1 (5 bases). The CDR3 runs to 15 residues. The germline CDR1 and CDR2 sequences are MGHRA and YSYEKL. V lost 1 base and J lost 1, with 8 bases in between. In nucleotides, the CDR3 is TGCGCCAGCAGCCAAGTGCAGGGAAGCAATCAGCCCCAGCATTTT. Amino acid sequence: CASSQVQGSNQPQHF.

The gene calls are TRBV11-2 and TRBJ1-3; 7 nucleotides match TRBD1. Trimming cost V 1 base and J 2 bases; bases outside gene matches: 8. This CDR3 has 17 amino acids. Per germline, CDR1 SGHAT and CDR2 FQNNGV. The CDR3 here is CASSLAIGQDTGNTIYF. The CDR3 DNA is TGTGCCAGCAGCTTAGCAATCGGACAGGATACTGGAAACACCATATATTTT. The whole variable domain, remainder taken from reference TRBV11-2 and TRBJ1-3, is EAGVAQSPRYKIIEKRQSVAFWCNPISGHATLYWYQQILGQGPKLLIQFQNNGVVDDSQLPKDRFSAERLKGVDSTLKIQPAKLEDSAVYLCASSLAIGQDTGNTIYFGEGSWLTVV.

The chain couples TRBV9 to TRBJ1-2; D not certain. With 0 bases removed from V and 1 base from J, the gap between germline ends came to 7 bases. The CDR3 extends over 14 amino acids. From germline, CDR1 is SGDLS and CDR2 YYNGEE. The CDR3 spells CASSVATDNYGYTF. CDR3 nucleotides: TGTGCCAGCAGCGTAGCGACGGATAACTATGGCTACACCTTC.

Only one count was recorded for this clone. V gene TRBV6-5 combines with J gene TRBJ1-2, with D uncertain. V lost 0 bases to trimming and J lost 6 bases, with 8 bases between them. The V gene's germline CDR1 is MNHEY and CDR2 SVGAGI. The CDR3 sequence is 13 residues long. The CDR3 nucleotides are TGTGCCAGCAGTTACTCGGGGTTGGATGGCTACACCTTC. Its translation is CASSYSGLDGYTF.

This clone was seen a few times. The rearrangement links TRBV19 to TRBJ1-1; unclear D gene. CDR1 and CDR2 from the germline V gene are LNHDA and SQIVND (reference sequence). The CDR3 runs to 11 residues. The ends were cut back, 3 bases at V and 5 bases at J, with 4 bases in the middle. In DNA, the CDR3 is TGTGCCAGTAGTATCTGGACTGAAGCTTTCTTT. Translation: CASSIWTEAFF.

This chain connects TRBV9 to TRBJ1-1; the D gene is possibly TRBD1 (5 bases). V was trimmed by 2 bases and J by 3 bases, leaving 20 bases between them. The CDR3 is 17 amino acids. The germline V gene has CDR1 SGDLS and CDR2 YYNGEE. In DNA form, the CDR3 reads TGTGCCAGCAGCGTCAACCCGGGTCCGACGGGACACACTGAAGCTTTCTTT. Its protein product is CASSVNPGPTGHTEAFF.

The chain joins TRBV7-6 to TRBJ2-7, with D maybe TRBD1 (6 bases). V was pared by 4 bases and J by 5 bases, with 15 bases between. The CDR3 runs 14 residues. The germline CDR1 and CDR2 sequences are SGHVS and FNYEAQ. CDR3 bases: TGTGCCAGCAGCTCAGGGGTCAGCCTACACGAGCAGTACTTC. Encoded protein: CASSSGVSLHEQYF.

The V call is TRBV12-5, the J call TRBJ1-1; 7 bases agree with TRBD1. V lost 1 base, J lost 5 bases, and 4 bases stayed unmatched. The CDR3 covers 14 residues. CDR1 is LGHNT and CDR2 is FRNRAP in the germline V gene. The CDR3 bases are TGTGCTAGTGGTTTGGGCACAGGGGCTACTGAAGCTTTCTTT. It yields the protein CASGLGTGATEAFF.

The chain has TRBV6-5 and TRBJ1-1; weak D call: TRBD1 (5 bases). V was cut by 0 bases and J by 2 bases, with 10 bases left in between. Germline V gene sequence: CDR1 MNHEY, CDR2 SVGAGI. The CDR3 is 15 residues long. This CDR3 is CASSYSTGLNTEAFF. In DNA, the CDR3 is TGTGCCAGCAGTTACTCGACGGGGCTTAACACTGAAGCTTTCTTT.